The 20 T cell receptor beta chains below all came from one sample that was sequenced in a study of response to subunit inactivated influenza vaccine. TCRdb called the RT-PCR reads again in MiXCR, with one record for every CDR3 protein. Counted here are roughly 760,000 distinct CDR3 sequences, about 20% occurring once; the ten biggest clones make up roughly a tenth. The specimen comprised PBMCs from blood, sampled roughly 5 days after vaccination. These receptors all come from a man aged 50-59 years who received an inactivated influenza vaccine.

This clonotype was counted ten times or more. The chain uses TRBV28 and TRBJ2-3; 7 nucleotides line up with TRBD2. The CDR3 is 13 residues long. Germline CDR1 and CDR2: MDHEN and SYDVKM. V shed 2 bases, J shed 7 bases, and the junction held 3 bases outside the gene matches. CDR3 sequence (DNA): TGTGCCAGCAGTTTAGCGGGAGTCAATACGCAGTATTTT. This translates into CASSLAGVNTQYF.

J is TRBJ2-4 and V is TRBV20-1; 9 bases fit TRBD1. The CDR3 is 13 amino acids. J was trimmed by 8 bases and V by 5 bases; bases with no gene match: 7. In germline, CDR1 is DFQATT, CDR2 SNEGSKA (reference sequence). CDR3 in DNA: TGCAGTGCTGGATCGACAGGGGGGGACATTCAGTACTTC. It translates to CSAGSTGGDIQYF.

This chain uses TRBV2 with TRBJ2-1; D uncertain. Germline CDR1 is SNHLY and CDR2 is FYNNEI. This CDR3 spans 13 amino acids. V was shortened by 5 bases and J by 3 bases, with 8 bases between the two germline ends. In DNA, the CDR3 is TGTGCCAGCAGTAAGGGAAACTACAATGAGCAGTTCTTC. Encoded protein: CASSKGNYNEQFF.

This clonotype was observed a few times. The chain couples TRBV12-3 or TRBV12-4 to TRBJ2-2; no clear D gene. The V end was cut by 1 base, the J end by 1 base, with 10 bases between. The CDR3 loop spans 16 amino acids. CDR3 nucleotide sequence: TGTGCCAGCAGTTTAGTACCAGGCCTGAACACCGGGGAGCTGTTTTTT. Translation: CASSLVPGLNTGELFF.

J is TRBJ2-2 and V is TRBV5-1, with D possibly being TRBD1 (6 bases). Germline CDR1 and CDR2: SGHRS and YFSETQ. CDR3 size: 15 residues. The V and J ends lost 5 bases and 1 base respectively, with 12 bases between them. This CDR3 reads CASSLKQGNTGELFF. The CDR3 DNA follows: TGCGCCAGCAGTTTGAAACAGGGGAACACCGGGGAGCTGTTTTTT.

The rearrangement uses TRBV20-1 and TRBJ1-1, with TRBD1 matching 8 bases. J was trimmed by 4 bases and V by 1 base; bases with no gene match: 8. Germline V CDR1 and CDR2: DFQATT, SNEGSKA (reference sequence). CDR3 length: 15 residues. The CDR3 sequence is CSARGPFTGGTEAFF. The CDR3, as DNA: TGCAGTGCTAGAGGTCCTTTCACAGGGGGCACTGAAGCTTTCTTT.

This sequence joins TRBV5-1 and TRBJ2-3; no clear D. The CDR3 covers 16 residues. Germline loops: CDR1 SGHRS, CDR2 YFSETQ. V was pared by 3 bases and J by 3 bases, with 17 bases between. CDR3 in DNA: TGCGCCAGCAGCTCATACGAGGCCCCTGGGACAGATACGCAGTATTTT. Protein sequence: CASSSYEAPGTDTQYF.

The chain recombines TRBV6-2 or TRBV6-3 with TRBJ2-7; D is possibly TRBD1 (6 bases). Trimming removed 9 bases from V and 4 bases from J, with 22 bases in between. Germline loops: CDR1 MNHEY, CDR2 SVGEGT. CDR3 length: 15 residues. CDR3 DNA sequence: TGTGCCAGAAGTACAGGGAAGGGAGAGGATTACGAGCAGTACTTC. Its protein product is CARSTGKGEDYEQYF.

This clonotype was seen only a few times. This sequence joins TRBV6-5 and TRBJ1-6; maybe TRBD1 (5 bases). Deletions cut 2 bases from V and 9 bases from J, with 17 bases between. Germline CDR1 reads MNHEY; CDR2 reads SVGAGI. CDR3 length equals 16 residues. The CDR3 reads CASSYGPDGGGSPLHF. CDR3 DNA sequence: TGTGCCAGCAGTTACGGGCCGGACGGGGGGGGTTCACCCCTCCACTTT.

This clonotype was detected only a few times. The chain joins TRBV27 to TRBJ2-7, with D uncertain. This CDR3 is built from 13 residues. Per germline, CDR1 MNHEY and CDR2 SMNVEV (reference sequence). V was cut by 8 bases and J by 7 bases, with 18 bases left in between. The CDR3: CASGPLARMEQYF. CDR3 bases: TGTGCCAGCGGCCCACTGGCCCGTATGGAGCAGTACTTC.

This chain links TRBV25-1 with TRBJ2-7; D is unresolved. The CDR3 is made up of 12 amino acids. Germline values: CDR1 MGHDK, CDR2 SYGVNS. The V and J ends lost 8 bases and 3 bases respectively, with 11 bases between them. CDR3 protein: CASLDPGYEQYF. For the CDR3, the DNA is TGTGCCAGCCTAGACCCGGGCTACGAGCAGTACTTC.

The chain couples TRBV9 to TRBJ1-4; D unresolved. V was pared by 5 bases and J by 0 bases, with 8 bases between. The CDR3 is made up of 14 amino acids. The germline V gene has CDR1 SGDLS and CDR2 YYNGEE. The CDR3 loop is CASSISPTNEKLFF. The CDR3 coding sequence is TGTGCCAGCAGTATCAGCCCAACTAATGAAAAACTGTTTTTT. The full variable domain, rest sourced from reference TRBV9 and TRBJ1-4, is DSGVTQTPKHLITATGQRVTLRCSPRSGDLSVYWYQQSLDQGLQFLIQYYNGEERAKGNILERFSAQQFPDLHSELNLSSLELGDSALYFCASSISPTNEKLFFGSGTQLSVL.

V gene TRBV6-2 or TRBV6-3 combines with J gene TRBJ1-4, with D unclear. Germline V gene lookup returns CDR1 MNHEY and CDR2 SVGEGT. The CDR3 covers 14 residues. V lost 8 bases to trimming and J lost 8 bases, with 18 bases between them. As DNA, the CDR3 is TGTGCCAGCTGGGGTGACATCCTTGGAGAAAAACTGTTTTTT. Its translation is CASWGDILGEKLFF.

This clonotype has a handful of counts. The CDR3 here is CASSLWGTKNTEAFF. Written as DNA, the CDR3 is TGCGCCAGCAGCTTGTGGGGGACCAAGAACACTGAAGCTTTCTTT. This chain joins TRBV5-1 and TRBJ1-1, with TRBD1 as a possible D gene (5 bases). This CDR3 is built from 15 residues. Germline CDR1 and CDR2: SGHRS and YFSETQ. V was cut by 1 base and J by 1 base, with 11 bases left in between.

V is TRBV6-2 or TRBV6-3 and J is TRBJ1-5; a weak D match, TRBD1 (5 bases). This CDR3 comprises 14 residues. Germline V gives CDR1 MNHEY, CDR2 SVGEGT. Trimming removed 5 bases at V and 4 bases at J, with 12 bases between. This CDR3 reads CASSPSTVNQPQHF. The CDR3 DNA sequence: TGTGCCAGCAGTCCCTCGACAGTAAATCAGCCCCAGCATTTT.

The chain links TRBV27 to TRBJ2-1, with 11 nucleotides matching TRBD2. Germline values: CDR1 MNHEY, CDR2 SMNVEV (reference sequence). This CDR3 region has 16 residues. Losses at the gene ends were 6 bases for V and 7 bases for J; bases not matched to a gene: 11. This CDR3 reads CASRPLAGGEENEQFF. Written as DNA, the CDR3 is TGTGCCAGCAGACCGCTAGCGGGAGGCGAGGAAAATGAGCAGTTCTTC.

V usage is TRBV19 and J usage is TRBJ2-4; tentative D call: TRBD1 (6 bases). The CDR3 contains 16 residues. V dropped 3 bases and J dropped 1 base, with 13 bases sitting between them. From germline, CDR1 is LNHDA and CDR2 SQIVND (reference sequence). The CDR3 nucleotides read TGTGCCAGTAGTATCGGCAGGGGAAGGGCCAAAAACATTCAGTACTTC. Protein product: CASSIGRGRAKNIQYF.

This chain uses TRBV7-8 with TRBJ1-2; D remains unclear. There are 16 residues in the CDR3. CDR1 is SGHVS and CDR2 is FQNEAQ in the germline V gene. Trimming shortened V by 1 base and J by 4 bases, and 16 bases separated the two germline ends. CDR3 DNA: TGTGCCAGCAGCTTAGTTCTTTCCGGCACAGCCTATGGCTACACCTTC. This encodes CASSLVLSGTAYGYTF.

This rearrangement joins TRBV7-9 to TRBJ1-2; D is ambiguous. V was clipped by 2 bases and J by 0 bases, with 13 bases between them. Germline-derived CDR1 and CDR2 are SEHNR and FQNEAQ (reference sequence). This CDR3 comprises 16 residues. Here the CDR3 DNA reads TGTGCCAGCAGCTTATGGTCGCAGAACCCTAACTATGGCTACACCTTC. Residues: CASSLWSQNPNYGYTF.

This clonotype was found a few times. The V gene is TRBV28, the J gene TRBJ2-7; D call uncertain. Trimming removed 5 bases from V and 0 bases from J, with 11 bases in between. CDR1 is MDHEN, CDR2 SYDVKM, per germline. This CDR3 region has 14 residues. The CDR3 reads CASSPSGLSYEQYF. The CDR3, as DNA: TGTGCCAGCAGTCCTTCCGGTCTCTCCTACGAGCAGTACTTC.